There are many counts of the clone carrying this TCR beta chain. These data are taken from a study of response to subunit inactivated influenza vaccine. The CDR3 has 16 residues. With V trimmed by 6 bases and J by 4 bases, 11 bases remained unmatched. Germline CDR1 MNHNS, CDR2 SASEGT. TCRdb re-derived calls from the RT-PCR reads in MiXCR, one entry per CDR3 protein. The sample has roughly 190,000 distinct CDR3 sequences, approximately 15% seen once; the top ten hold approximately 24%. Material: CD8+ T cells sorted from PBMCs, obtained around 5 days after vaccination. This chain joins TRBV6-1 and TRBJ2-3; 9 nucleotides agree with TRBD1. This clonotype originated in a man between 45 and 60 years old who received an inactivated influenza vaccine. The CDR3: CASSDVYRGLADTQYF. The CDR3 DNA is TGTGCCAGCAGCGACGTATACAGGGGGCTGGCAGATACGCAGTATTTT.